Sequencing of this T cell receptor beta chain was carried out in a study of control samples from healthy donors and cancer patients (dated by TCRdb to 2018 to 2021). Comments on this clone: Its specific antigen is unknown. One base away there is no much larger clone; base qualities are not given.

The library was prepared using the immunoSEQ multiplex PCR assay. Imported from immuneACCESS, the table was reduced by TCRdb to in-frame sequences with V and J called. These copies leave out some clones; in studies compared against another copy, an unresolved V gene accounts for under half, and the cause of the remainder is not known. The sample table records over 100,000 clones; roughly 89% of these occur just once. Clones ranked in the top ten supply less than 6% of the sample. From cysteine to phenylalanine, the CDR3 is 19 amino acids long. Only CDR3 DNA is held: 57 bases, read in frame from base 1.

The rearranged segments are TRBV21-1 and TRBJ1-5; TRBD1, as called in the table, went unchecked against the DNA. TRBV21-1 is a pseudogene. The sequence derives from a man between 18 and 35 years old in good health. The sample taken for sequencing was blood. The bases read TGTGCCAGCAGCAAATCCTCCGGGACAGGGGGCTATAGCAATCAGCCCCAGCATTTT. It is translated as CASSKSSGTGGYSNQPQHF.